This TCR beta chain was sequenced for a study of CD8 T cells in Susac syndrome (dated by TCRdb to the late 2010s). About the investigation overall: Among the sequenced Susac syndrome patients, 5 or 6 had clinically active disease and 8 or 9 were in clinical remission. At the time of blood withdrawal, Susac syndrome patients were either therapy-naive, taking corticosteroids (with some also receiving IVIg), or on IVIg alone. The study used repertoire sequencing to test whether antigen drove CD8+ T cell activation and differentiation in Susac syndrome.

The CDR3 goes from the cysteine to the phenylalanine over 14 residues. Only CDR3 DNA remains: 42 bases, in frame from the first base. V has 6 bases trimmed and J has 1 base trimmed; junction bases matching no gene number 5. RNA was extracted using the RNeasy kit, and about 0.45 to 1 ug of the RNA was reverse transcribed with random hexamers. TCR beta CDR3 regions were amplified with the immunoSEQ multiplex PCR assay covering 54 Vbeta and 13 Jbeta segments. Bias from PCR amplification was corrected by using a synthetic template baseline for primer optimization and for computational correction. On the study's bioinformatics: Reads were annotated to V, D and J genes according to IMGT and were analyzed with immunoSEQ Analyzer, with only productive sequences retained. To calculate clonality, Shannon entropy was normalized by log2 of the number of productive unique sequences and then subtracted from one. For each patient and control, public and private clones were evaluated within the 100 most prevalent clones. Clones were defined as Susac-specific if absent from the healthy and MS cohorts, from around 1,000 published viral clones and from other ImmuneACCESS disease sequences. The public reads were quality trimmed at Q25 with fastp and then assembled into clones with MiXCR by TCRdb, keeping productive beta chains. Records with the same CDR3 protein are collapsed into one entry carrying the most frequent genes and DNA. TCRdb, rather than the study authors, made the V and J calls. The sample data list 150,000 to 200,000 distinct CDR3 sequences, and roughly 95% of these were observed just once. The ten largest clones add up to 0.098% of the sample.

Results the study describes overall, beyond this receptor: The CD4+ T cell repertoire of patients with Susac syndrome showed no detectable clonal expansion. The TCR sequencing and HLA analysis was acknowledged to have included a relatively small number of individuals.

High-throughput TCR beta sequencing profiled peripheral blood CD8+ and CD4+ T cells from healthy donors, Susac syndrome patients and multiple sclerosis patients. Susac syndrome patients met recently defined diagnostic criteria for definite or probable disease. Bulk CD8+ and CD4+ T cells were purified magnetically by negative isolation, whereas CD8+ TEMRA cells were enriched by FACS. Blood was collected in EDTA tubes and processed within 24 hours, with PBMCs isolated through density gradient centrifugation. PBMCs intended for TCR sequencing were cryopreserved in liquid nitrogen and were subsequently thawed in a 37 degrees C water bath. The sorted or isolated CD4+, CD8+ and CD8+ TEMRA cells reached a purity of at least 90%. This clonotype came up once. No antigen is known for it. No base quality information exists; no much larger clone differs at one position. One read represents weak support.

This clonotype was obtained from a human donor with Susac syndrome. The chain uses TRBV12-3 or TRBV12-4 and TRBJ2-7, and 8 junction bases match TRBD1. Sequencing input: CD4+ T cells from PBMCs. The CDR3 reads CASRRTGSSYEQYF. At the DNA level, the sequence is TGTGCCAGCAGACGGACAGGGTCATCCTACGAGCAGTACTTC.